The TCR beta chain described here comes from a study of T cells after yellow fever vaccination. Overall study findings and caveats: Once the booster was given, most primary-vaccination clones reappeared, at 95% to 97% for CD4 and roughly 90% for CD8. The secondary response was weaker but peaked faster, day 5 versus 15. Researchers cautioned that FACS-sorted repertoires could harbor abundant clonotypes contaminating from the bulk population.

Synthesis of TCR cDNA relied on 5'RACE template switching, which attached a universal primer site and UMIs. One entry per CDR3 protein results from TCRdb running MiXCR on the 5' RACE reads. The sample consists of 550,000 to 750,000 distinct CDR3 sequences, roughly 13% of them appearing once. Note on this clonotype: No antigen is known for it.

The CDR3 loop spans 15 amino acids. The V gene end was trimmed by 4 bases and the J gene end by 4 bases; junction bases not matched to a gene: 5. Looked up from germline, CDR1 is MDHEN and CDR2 is SYDVKM. This chain connects TRBV28 to TRBJ2-2; 8 bases are a match to TRBD1. The material sequenced was PBMCs, taken on the day of the yellow fever booster vaccination. This sequence was found in a man aged 30 to 39 who received the YFV17D yellow fever vaccine. In DNA form, the CDR3 reads TGTGCCAGCAGTTCAGGGGGCCAGGGCACCGGGGAGCTGTTTTTT. As protein: CASSSGGQGTGELFF.